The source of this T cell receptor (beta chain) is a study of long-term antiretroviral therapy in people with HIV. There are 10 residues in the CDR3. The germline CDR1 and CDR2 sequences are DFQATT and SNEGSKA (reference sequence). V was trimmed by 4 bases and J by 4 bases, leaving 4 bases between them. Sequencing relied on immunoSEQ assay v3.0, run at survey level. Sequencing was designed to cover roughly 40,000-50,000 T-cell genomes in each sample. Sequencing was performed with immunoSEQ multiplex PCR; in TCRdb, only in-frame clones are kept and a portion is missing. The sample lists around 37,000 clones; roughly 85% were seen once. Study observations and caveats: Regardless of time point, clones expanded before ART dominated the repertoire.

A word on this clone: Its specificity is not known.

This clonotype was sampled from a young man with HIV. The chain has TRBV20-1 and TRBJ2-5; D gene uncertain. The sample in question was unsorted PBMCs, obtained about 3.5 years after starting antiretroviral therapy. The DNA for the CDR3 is TGCAGTGCTAACCGAGAGACCCAGTACTTC. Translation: CSANRETQYF.